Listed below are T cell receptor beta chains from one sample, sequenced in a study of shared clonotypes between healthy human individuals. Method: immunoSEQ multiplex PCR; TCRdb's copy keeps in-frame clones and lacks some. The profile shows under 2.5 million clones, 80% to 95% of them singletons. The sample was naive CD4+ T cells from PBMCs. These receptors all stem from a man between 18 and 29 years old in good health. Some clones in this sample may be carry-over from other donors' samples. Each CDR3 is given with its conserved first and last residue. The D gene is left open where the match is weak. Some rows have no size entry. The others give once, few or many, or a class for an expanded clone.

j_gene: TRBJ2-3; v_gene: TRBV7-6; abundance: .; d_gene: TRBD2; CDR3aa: CASRPTGTITDTQYF; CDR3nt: TGTGCCAGCAGGCCGACCGGGACTATCACAGATACGCAGTATTTT
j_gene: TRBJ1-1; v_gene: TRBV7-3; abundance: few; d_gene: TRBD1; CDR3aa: CASSPTGGTEAFF; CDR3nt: TGTGCCAGCAGCCCGACAGGGGGCACTGAAGCTTTCTTT
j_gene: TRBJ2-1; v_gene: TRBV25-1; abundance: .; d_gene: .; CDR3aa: CASSEDNGNEQFF; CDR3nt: TGTGCCAGCAGTGAAGATAATGGCAATGAGCAGTTCTTC
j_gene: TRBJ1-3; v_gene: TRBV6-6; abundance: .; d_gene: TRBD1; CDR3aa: CASSYLATGGNTIYF; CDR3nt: TGTGCCAGCAGTTACCTAGCGACAGGGGGAAACACCATATATTTT
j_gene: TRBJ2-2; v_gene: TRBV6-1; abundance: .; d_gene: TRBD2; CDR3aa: CASSEIVLAGLTGELFF; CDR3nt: TGTGCCAGCAGTGAAATCGTACTAGCGGGACTCACCGGGGAGCTGTTTTTT
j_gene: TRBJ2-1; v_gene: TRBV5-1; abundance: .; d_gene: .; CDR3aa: CASSLARDNEQFF; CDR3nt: TGCGCCAGCAGCTTAGCCAGGGACAATGAGCAGTTCTTC
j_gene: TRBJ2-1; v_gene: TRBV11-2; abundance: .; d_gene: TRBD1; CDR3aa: CASSSTGLSYNEQFF; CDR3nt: TGTGCCAGCAGCTCGACAGGGCTTTCCTACAATGAGCAGTTCTTC
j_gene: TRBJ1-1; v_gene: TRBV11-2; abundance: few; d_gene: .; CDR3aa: CATRTENTEAFF; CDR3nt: TGTGCCACACGGACAGAGAACACTGAAGCTTTCTTT
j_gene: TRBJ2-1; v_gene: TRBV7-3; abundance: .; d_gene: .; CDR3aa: CASSLNFYNEQFF; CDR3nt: TGTGCCAGCAGCTTAAACTTCTACAATGAGCAGTTCTTC
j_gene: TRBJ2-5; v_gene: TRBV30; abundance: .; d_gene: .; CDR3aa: CAWSQGTGETQYF; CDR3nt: TGTGCCTGGAGTCAGGGAACGGGAGAGACCCAGTACTTC
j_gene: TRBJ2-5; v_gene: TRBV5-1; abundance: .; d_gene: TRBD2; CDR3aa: CASSWDSGTSLETQYF; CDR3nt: TGCGCCAGCAGCTGGGATTCCGGGACTAGCCTAGAGACCCAGTACTTC
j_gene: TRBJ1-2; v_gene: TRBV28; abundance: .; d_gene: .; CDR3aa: CASSPSQLQGVNTF; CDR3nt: TGTGCCAGCAGTCCCTCCCAGCTACAGGGAGTGAACACCTTC
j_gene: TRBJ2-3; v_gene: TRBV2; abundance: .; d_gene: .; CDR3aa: CASSEQTPKVTDTQYF; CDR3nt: TGTGCCAGCAGTGAACAGACACCAAAGGTCACAGATACGCAGTATTTT
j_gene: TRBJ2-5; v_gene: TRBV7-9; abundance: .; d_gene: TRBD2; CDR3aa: CASSSGGAGEETQYF; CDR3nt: TGTGCCAGCAGCTCCGGAGGAGCGGGAGAAGAGACCCAGTACTTC
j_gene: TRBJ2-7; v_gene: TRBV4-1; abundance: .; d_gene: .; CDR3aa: CASSQDWVVQYF; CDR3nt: TGCGCCAGCAGCCAAGATTGGGTGGTGCAGTACTTC
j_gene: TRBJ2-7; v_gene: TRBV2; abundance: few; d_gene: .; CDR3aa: CATRNVSNEQYF; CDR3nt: TGTGCCACCCGCAACGTCTCGAACGAGCAGTACTTC
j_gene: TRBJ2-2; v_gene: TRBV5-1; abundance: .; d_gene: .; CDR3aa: CASSLRGRNINTGELFF; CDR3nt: TGCGCCAGCAGCTTGCGTGGGAGGAACATTAACACCGGGGAGCTGTTTTTT
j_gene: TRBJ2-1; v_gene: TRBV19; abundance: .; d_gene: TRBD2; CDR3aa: CASSRGLEQYEQFF; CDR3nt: TGTGCCAGTAGTAGGGGACTAGAGCAGTATGAGCAGTTCTTC
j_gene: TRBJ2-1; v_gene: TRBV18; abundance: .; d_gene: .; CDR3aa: CASSRTQGEYNEQFF; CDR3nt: TGTGCCAGCTCTCGGACACAGGGCGAATACAATGAGCAGTTCTTC
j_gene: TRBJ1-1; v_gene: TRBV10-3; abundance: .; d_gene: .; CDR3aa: CAISEHNMNTEAFF; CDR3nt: TGTGCCATCAGTGAGCACAACATGAACACTGAAGCTTTCTTT